The 22 T cell receptor beta chains presented below share a single source sample, sequenced in a study of T cell clonality in common variable immunodeficiency. Clones were sequenced by immunoSEQ multiplex PCR, and TCRdb holds only the in-frame ones, with some missing. Observed are some 38,000 clones, no singletons, with the top ten taking 2.5% to 3%. The specimen was peripheral blood mononuclear cells. The receptors shown here come from a person aged 18 to 75 in good health.

This clone was seen ten or more times. The read ends 3 residues shy of where the CDR3 ends; the end is completed using the germline J gene. The V gene is TRBV18, the J gene TRBJ1-2, with 9 bases aligning to TRBD1. The CDR3 spans 15 residues. V lost 2 bases and J lost 5; bases outside the gene matches: 6. The germline CDR1 and CDR2 sequences are KGHSH and LQKENI. The CDR3 bases that were read are TGTGCCAGCTCACCAGGGTCCGGGACAGGGTATGGC. Its translation: CASSPGSGTGYG. The CDR3 as a whole reads CASSPGSGTGYGYTF.

This clone has at least ten counts. The read finishes 3 residues shy of the CDR3 end, and the germline J gene is used to complete it. V gene TRBV5-1 combines with J gene TRBJ1-6, with 7 positions matching TRBD1. Germline-derived CDR1 and CDR2 are SGHRS and YFSETQ. With V trimmed by 0 bases and J by 7 bases, 7 bases remained unmatched. The CDR3 is 16 amino acids. The CDR3 reads CASSLEEAGGNSPLHF. The CDR3 bases that were read are TGCGCCAGCAGCTTGGAGGAGGCAGGGGGGAATTCACCC.

This clone was recorded at least ten times. The CDR3 is cut off 3 residues early in the read; its end comes from the germline J gene. The chain couples TRBV30 to TRBJ1-5; the D gene is possibly TRBD1 (5 bases). Trimming took off 0 bases at V and 6 bases at J, with 12 bases between the two ends. Germline lookup yields CDR1 GTSNPN and CDR2 SVGIG (reference sequence). The CDR3 has 14 amino acids. Incomplete CDR3 DNA: TGTGCCTGGAGTGTGGCCCAGGGTAGTCAGCCC. This codes for CAWSVAQGSQP. The CDR3 in its entirety is CAWSVAQGSQPQHF.

This clone was found many times. The read ends 3 residues early relative to the CDR3; the germline J gene fills the gap. This chain links TRBV7-2 with TRBJ2-1, with D unresolved. Per germline, CDR1 SGHTA and CDR2 FQGNSA. This CDR3 contains 15 residues. The V end was cut by 5 bases, the J end by 4 bases, with 15 bases between. The sequenced CDR3 bases are TGTGCCAGCAGCCCCCTGGCGGTAGAGTACAATGAG. It codes for CASSPLAVEYNE. The full CDR3 protein is CASSPLAVEYNEQFF.

At least ten counts were recorded for this clone. The read halts 3 residues ahead of the CDR3 end, with the missing end drawn from the germline J gene. The chain joins TRBV5-8 to TRBJ2-3; 14 bases match TRBD2. The CDR3 runs to 15 residues. After removal of 0 bases from V and 6 bases from J, the junction contained 0 bases not matched to a gene. Germline lookup yields CDR1 SGHTS and CDR2 YDEGEE. The covered CDR3 bases are TGTGCCAGCAGCTTGGGACTAGCGGGAGGGGATACG. Its protein is CASSLGLAGGDT. The CDR3 as a whole reads CASSLGLAGGDTQYF.

This clone was counted only a few times. The CDR3 end falls 3 residues outside the read, so it is completed with the germline J gene. J is TRBJ2-5 and V is TRBV18; TRBD2 might be the D (5 bases). The CDR3 loop spans 14 amino acids. In germline, CDR1 is KGHSH, CDR2 LQKENI. The V gene lost 4 bases and the J gene lost 1 base, with 10 bases spanning the gap. The CDR3 is CASSLSGIQETQYF. The sequenced part of the CDR3 DNA is TGTGCCAGCTCACTAAGCGGAATCCAAGAGACC.

In its sample, this clone was seen many times. The CDR3 end lies 3 residues beyond the end of the read and is filled in from the germline J gene. The V call is TRBV20-1, the J call TRBJ2-1, with D perhaps TRBD2 (5 bases). This CDR3 is 15 amino acids long. V lost 0 bases to trimming and J lost 0 bases, with 9 bases between them. The V gene's germline CDR1 is DFQATT and CDR2 SNEGSKA (reference sequence). CDR3 amino acids: CSARDGVSSYNEQFF. CDR3 DNA (partial): TGCAGTGCTAGAGACGGGGTAAGCTCCTACAATGAG.

In this sample, this clone turned up many times. From the germline J gene comes the end of the CDR3, since the read stops 3 residues before it. The J gene is TRBJ2-1, the V gene TRBV6-2 or TRBV6-3; 7 nucleotides align to TRBD2. From germline, CDR1 is MNHEY and CDR2 SVGEGT. Unmatched junction bases numbered 4, after V lost 5 bases and J lost 9 bases. The CDR3 loop spans 12 amino acids. CDR3 region: CASSRLALEQFF. CDR3 bases read: TGTGCCAGCAGTAGACTAGCTCTTGAG.

This clone came up many times. The read terminates 3 residues before the CDR3 end, so the remaining end is supplied by the germline J gene. V and J are TRBV20-1 and TRBJ2-3, with D uncertain. V was shortened by 3 bases and J by 1 base, with 11 bases between the two germline ends. Germline-derived CDR1 and CDR2 are DFQATT and SNEGSKA (reference sequence). The CDR3 covers 14 residues. This CDR3 is CSASQHSGTDTQYF. CDR3 DNA, as far as it was read: TGCAGTGCTAGCCAACATTCTGGCACAGATACG.

This clone was detected many times. The read ends 3 residues shy of where the CDR3 ends; the end is completed using the germline J gene. The V call is TRBV2, the J call TRBJ2-7; TRBD1 matches at 11 bases. The junction had 4 bases not matched to a gene; V was cut back by 5 bases and J by 1 base. This CDR3 comprises 15 residues. Germline CDR1 and CDR2: SNHLY and FYNNEI. The CDR3 is CASSSGTGGSYEQYF. The sequenced CDR3 bases are TGTGCCAGCAGTTCCGGGACAGGGGGTTCCTACGAG.

Ten or more counts support this clone. Sequencing ends 3 residues short of the CDR3 end; the germline J gene provides the rest. This chain connects TRBV5-1 to TRBJ1-6, with 9 nucleotides matching TRBD1. Germline V gene sequence: CDR1 SGHRS, CDR2 YFSETQ. The CDR3 is 14 residues long. The J segment lost 9 bases and the V segment lost 4 bases, leaving 5 bases of the junction unmatched. This CDR3 reads CASSLGQGFSPLHF. The DNA read from the CDR3 is TGCGCCAGCAGCCTGGGACAGGGTTTTTCACCC.

Ten or more counts support this clone. Read data end 3 residues before the CDR3 end; the end is taken from the germline J gene. The J gene is TRBJ2-2, the V gene TRBV20-1; a possible D gene is TRBD1 (5 bases). The CDR3 has 13 residues. Germline V gives CDR1 DFQATT, CDR2 SNEGSKA (reference sequence). V lost 4 bases and J lost 6, with 12 bases in between. The chain's CDR3 is CSATQGLAGELFF. The covered CDR3 bases are TGCAGTGCTACCCAGGGCCTGGCCGGGGAG.

This clone was observed at least ten times. The read ends 3 residues early relative to the CDR3; the germline J gene fills the gap. This sequence joins TRBV2 and TRBJ1-6, with a weak D call TRBD1 (6 bases). The ends were cut back, 5 bases at V and 6 bases at J, with 11 bases in the middle. This CDR3 is built from 14 residues. Germline V gives CDR1 SNHLY, CDR2 FYNNEI. CDR3: CASSRDKANSPLHF. The DNA read from the CDR3 is TGTGCCAGCAGTAGGGACAAGGCTAATTCACCC.

This clone is medium-sized within its sample. Coverage ceases 3 residues before the CDR3 finishes, and the germline J gene fills in the end. V is TRBV6-1 and J is TRBJ1-2, with D possibly being TRBD1 (5 bases). The V end was cut by 0 bases, the J end by 2 bases, with 13 bases between. Per the germline V gene, CDR1 is MNHNS and CDR2 is SASEGT. The CDR3 contains 16 residues. The CDR3 region is CASSEAFGTSNYGYTF. CDR3 DNA (partial): TGTGCCAGCAGTGAAGCTTTTGGGACTTCGAACTATGGC.

This clone has a count of ten or more. The read comes to an end 3 residues before the CDR3 does, leaving the germline J gene to fill in the end. This sequence joins TRBV5-1 and TRBJ2-1; TRBD2 matches at 14 bases. This CDR3 is built from 16 residues. Looked up from germline, CDR1 is SGHRS and CDR2 is YFSETQ. V gave up 4 bases and J gave up 9 bases; unmatched junction bases: 9. Partial CDR3 DNA: TGCGCCAGCAGCGGGACTAGCGGGAGCCGGAGCGGTGAG. It yields the protein CASSGTSGSRSGE. The full CDR3 protein is CASSGTSGSRSGEQFF.

In this sample, this clone turned up many times. The CDR3: CASSQVEQGDYGYTF. The CDR3 bases that were read are TGTGCCAGCAGCCAAGTTGAACAGGGAGACTATGGC. This chain connects TRBV4-2 to TRBJ1-2, with D possibly being TRBD1 (6 bases). The CDR3 end is not reached by the read, which stops 3 residues before it; the germline J gene fills it in. The germline gives CDR1 LGHNA, CDR2 YNFKEQ. This CDR3 is 15 amino acids long. V lost 1 base and J 3 bases, leaving 12 bases between the germline ends.

This clone has at least ten counts. With the read ending 3 residues before the CDR3 end, the germline J gene is used to fill in that end. The chain uses TRBV5-6 and TRBJ2-4; 8 bases line up with TRBD1. Per the germline V gene, CDR1 is SGHDT and CDR2 is YYEEEE. V was pared by 4 bases and J by 7 bases, with 7 bases of the junction left unmatched. The CDR3 contains 14 residues. CDR3 region: CASSPGTGGNIQYF. The covered CDR3 bases are TGTGCCAGCAGCCCTGGGACAGGAGGGAACATT.

The sample holds many counts of this clone. With the read ending 3 residues before the CDR3 end, the germline J gene is used to fill in that end. The genes are TRBV10-2 and TRBJ1-5; D not resolved. The CDR3 length is 13 residues. V dropped 6 bases and J dropped 0 bases, with 6 bases sitting between them. From germline, CDR1 is WSHSY and CDR2 SAAADI. The part of the CDR3 DNA that was read is TGCGCCAGCAGACTCTATAGCAATCAGCCC. Translated: CASRLYSNQP. The whole CDR3 protein is CASRLYSNQPQHF.

This clone has at least ten counts. The observed sequence ends 3 residues before the CDR3 terminus, with the missing tail filled in from the germline J gene. This chain joins TRBV19 and TRBJ2-1; 7 bases line up with TRBD2. Germline loops: CDR1 LNHDA, CDR2 SQIVND (reference sequence). The CDR3 covers 15 residues. V trimming: 3 bases; J trimming: 6 bases; junction bases outside the gene matches: 8. The sequenced CDR3 bases are TGTGCCAGTAGTATTTGGGGGGGAGGCCTCAATGAG. Its translation is CASSIWGGGLNE. The CDR3 in its entirety is CASSIWGGGLNEQFF.

This clone was detected many times. The read terminates 3 residues before the CDR3 end, so the remaining end is supplied by the germline J gene. J is TRBJ2-7 and V is TRBV3-1 (or the pseudogene TRBV3-2), with TRBD2 matching 8 bases. Trimming took 6 bases from V and 3 from J; bases not matched to a gene: 4. The CDR3 extends over 13 amino acids. Germline V gives CDR1 LGHDT, CDR2 YNNKEL (reference sequence). The CDR3 sequence: CASRAGGHYEQYF. CDR3 bases read: TGTGCCAGCAGGGCGGGAGGCCACTACGAG.

The table lists this clone with many counts. The read halts 3 residues ahead of the CDR3 end, with the missing end drawn from the germline J gene. The chain recombines TRBV12-3 or TRBV12-4 with TRBJ1-4, with 8 bases fitting TRBD1. The CDR3 extends over 15 amino acids. V lost 5 bases to trimming and J lost 3 bases; unmatched junction nucleotides: 5. CDR3: CASSLHRGANEKLFF. The CDR3 DNA, read in part, is TGTGCCAGCAGTCTGCACAGGGGGGCTAATGAAAAA.

The table lists this clone with many counts. The CDR3 end lies 3 residues beyond the end of the read and is filled in from the germline J gene. The rearrangement joins TRBV5-1 to TRBJ2-7; TRBD1 matches 12 bases. J lost 3 bases, V lost 4 bases, and 11 bases had no gene match. This CDR3 is 17 amino acids long. Germline V gives CDR1 SGHRS, CDR2 YFSETQ. The CDR3 sequence is CASSRDRGRGRIYEQYF. CDR3 bases read: TGCGCCAGCAGCCGGGACAGGGGGCGAGGCCGAATCTACGAG.